The rows below give T cell receptor beta chains drawn from one sample of a study of cytomegalovirus exposure and HLA in healthy donors. TCRdb's copy holds only in-frame clones and misses some; the assay was immunoSEQ multiplex PCR. The sample holds approximately 150,000 clones, over 60% seen once. What was sequenced was PBMCs. These receptors were collected from a man in his forties or fifties in good health and CMV-seropositive. Each CDR3 is given with its conserved first and last residue. A D gene is named only where the DNA matches it firmly. Clone size is shown for a subset of rows, as once, few, many or a class of expanded clone.

>TRBJ2-6|NA|NA|TRBV2
TGTGCCAGCAGTGTTTTCAGACAGCACAATCTGAGCTCTGGGGCCAACGGCCTGACTTTC
CASSVFRQHNLSSGANGLTF
>TRBJ2-2|NA|NA|TRBV7-9
TGTGCCAGCAGCTTGGTCTTAGGAGTGGGTGCCGGGGAGCTGTTTTTT
CASSLVLGVGAGELFF
>TRBJ1-2|TRBD1|NA|TRBV25-1
TGTGCCAGCAAAAACAGGGGGGAAGGCTACACCTTC
CASKNRGEGYTF
>TRBJ2-2|NA|NA|TRBV19
TGTGCCAGTAGCACCGGAGGGGGCTCACTCACCGGGGAGCTGTTTTTT
CASSTGGGSLTGELFF
>TRBJ2-2|NA|NA|TRBV5-1
TGCGCCAGCAGCTACTCCGGGGAGCTGTTTTTT
CASSYSGELFF
>TRBJ2-5|NA|once|TRBV10-2
TGCGCCAGCAGTGATAAAAGAGCGGAGACCCAGTACTTC
CASSDKRAETQYF
>TRBJ2-2|NA|NA|TRBV2
TGTGCCAGCAGTGTATCACCTGGACTCAACACCGGGGAGCTGTTTTTT
CASSVSPGLNTGELFF
>TRBJ2-7|TRBD1|NA|TRBV28
TGTGCCAGCAGTTTAGATTTCGGGACAGAAGTCTCCTACGAGCAGTACTTC
CASSLDFGTEVSYEQYF
>TRBJ1-1|TRBD1|few|TRBV2
TGTGCCAGCAGTGAATATGTTGCAACAGGGGGATTTGAAGCTTTCTTT
CASSEYVATGGFEAFF
>TRBJ2-1|NA|once|TRBV27
TGTGCCAGCAGTTTATTAGCGGAGTACAATGAGCAGTTCTTC
CASSLLAEYNEQFF
>TRBJ1-2|NA|NA|TRBV4-2
TGTGCCAGCAGCCAAGAGGCCCGCTCTAACTATGGCTACACCTTC
CASSQEARSNYGYTF
>TRBJ1-6|NA|once|TRBV18
TGTGCCAGCTCCGAGTTATCGGGCTCCTATAATTCACCCCTCCACTTT
CASSELSGSYNSPLHF
>TRBJ2-1|TRBD2|once|TRBV5-1
TGCGCCAGCAGCCCCGGACTAGCGGGATCGTATGAGCAGTTCTTC
CASSPGLAGSYEQFF
>TRBJ1-2|NA|NA|TRBV7-8
TGTGCCAGCAGCTTAACCCCCGTCGACAGTAACTATGGCTACACCTTC
CASSLTPVDSNYGYTF
>TRBJ2-6|NA|few|TRBV7-3
TGTGCCAGCAGCTTGGTATGGGCGGGGGCCCGGGTTTACTCTGGGGCCAACGTCCTGACTTTC
CASSLVWAGARVYSGANVLTF
>TRBJ2-3|NA|NA|TRBV5-4
TGTGCCAGCAGCCAGGGACTAGATACGCAGTATTTT
CASSQGLDTQYF
>TRBJ2-1|TRBD2|NA|TRBV12-5
TGTGCTAGTGGCCTGGGACTAGCAGGCTACAATGAGCAGTTCTTC
CASGLGLAGYNEQFF
>TRBJ1-1|NA|NA|TRBV2
TGTGCCAGCAGCAAGAATCGGGGAGGGTCGGCCTATGAAGCTTTCTTT
CASSKNRGGSAYEAFF
>TRBJ2-7|NA|NA|TRBV6-1
TGTGCCACCCACAGGGAGGGAAACGAGCAGTACTTC
CATHREGNEQYF
>TRBJ1-2|TRBD1|NA|TRBV5-1
TGCGCCAGCAGCAACGGACAGGGGCCTTATGGCTACACCTTC
CASSNGQGPYGYTF
>TRBJ2-2|NA|NA|TRBV12-5
TGTGCTAGTGGTTTAACGGTTAACACCGGGGAGCTGTTTTTT
CASGLTVNTGELFF
>TRBJ2-1|NA|NA|TRBV5-1
TGCGCCAGCAGCTTGGTGTCGCGAAATGAGCAGTTCTTC
CASSLVSRNEQFF
>TRBJ1-1|NA|NA|TRBV20-1
TGCAGTGCTAGGGGGGGACTTGAAGCTTTCTTT
CSARGGLEAFF
>TRBJ2-2|TRBD1|NA|TRBV5-1
TGCGCCAGCAGCTCCCAGGGGGCAGGCACCGGGGAGCTGTTTTTT
CASSSQGAGTGELFF
>TRBJ1-5|NA|NA|TRBV19
TGTGCCAGTAGTATCCTTATGAGTTATCAGCCCCAGCATTTT
CASSILMSYQPQHF
>TRBJ2-1|NA|NA|TRBV9
TGTGCCAGCAGCGTAGCTAGCTGGTACAATGAGCAGTTCTTC
CASSVASWYNEQFF
>TRBJ2-5|TRBD2|NA|TRBV19
TGTGCCAGTAGTCCTAGCGGGAGGGAAGAGACCCAGTACTTC
CASSPSGREETQYF
>TRBJ1-1|NA|NA|TRBV7-3
TGTGCCAGCAGCTTAGGTAGGGGTGCTGAAGCTTTCTTT
CASSLGRGAEAFF
>TRBJ2-7|TRBD2|NA|TRBV6-1
TGTGCCAGCAGTGAAGGTCCCGCACTAGCGTACGAGCAGTACTTC
CASSEGPALAYEQYF
>TRBJ1-2|NA|NA|TRBV28
TGTGCCAGCAGTCTGACGGGGACTAACTATGGCTACACCTTC
CASSLTGTNYGYTF
>TRBJ2-7|TRBD1|many|TRBV4-1
TGCGCCAGCAGCCAAGATGGGACAGGGGTTGGCTACGAGCAGTACTTC
CASSQDGTGVGYEQYF
>TRBJ1-1|NA|NA|TRBV11-2
TGTGCCAGCAGCTCATCGGACAGCCAGAACACTGAAGCTTTCTTT
CASSSSDSQNTEAFF
>TRBJ1-2|NA|NA|TRBV7-9
TGTGCCAGCAGCCCCCAGGGCGCCTATGGCTACACCTTC
CASSPQGAYGYTF
>TRBJ2-7|NA|NA|TRBV7-3
TGTGCCAGCAGCCCCGGGGACACCCGATTCGGCCAGCAGTACTTC
CASSPGDTRFGQQYF
>TRBJ2-7|NA|NA|TRBV28
TGTGCCAGCAGTCGGACTTCTCTTTACGAGCAGTACTTC
CASSRTSLYEQYF
>TRBJ2-7|TRBD2|NA|TRBV15
TGTGCCACCAGCAGAGGGGGGACTAGCGGGAGTCTCGGGTACGAGCAGTACTTC
CATSRGGTSGSLGYEQYF
>TRBJ1-3|TRBD1|NA|TRBV18
TGTGCCAGCTCCCCGTCCCCCGGGACAGCTGGAAACACCATATATTTT
CASSPSPGTAGNTIYF
>TRBJ2-5|TRBD1|NA|TRBV19
TGTGCCAGTAGCAGGGACAGAGAAGAGACCCAGTACTTC
CASSRDREETQYF
>TRBJ1-6|NA|once|TRBV10-3
TGTGCCATCAAAGCGATTGATAATTCACCCCTCCACTTT
CAIKAIDNSPLHF
>TRBJ2-1|NA|NA|TRBV5-1
TGCGCCAGCAGCTTGGCGCGGGCAGAAACGATCGACAATGAGCAGTTCTTC
CASSLARAETIDNEQFF
>TRBJ1-5|NA|NA|TRBV19
TGTGCCAGTAGAGAGGGGGGCAATCAGCCCCAGCATTTT
CASREGGNQPQHF